The table lists the clone carrying this T cell receptor beta chain with a count of one. No antigen is known for it. These data are taken from a study of regulatory and conventional T cells in RAG deficiency. TCRdb's table, derived via immunoSEQ multiplex PCR, lists solely in-frame clones and lacks some. Of some 20,000 clones in the sample, around 90% were seen once. Findings and limits, study-wide: Patient subsets had shorter CDR3s; Omenn Treg-Tconv overlap exceeded 90%. Compared with controls, unique Treg TCR beta sequences dropped roughly 100-fold in Omenn syndrome and CID/AS. RAG-deficient patients showed markedly lower Shannon entropy and higher Simpson indices than control T-cell subsets.

The sorted regulatory T cells were CD4+, CD25-high and CD127-low, with genomic DNA sequenced. The V end was cut by 2 bases, the J end by 5 bases, with 10 bases between. Germline CDR1 is SGHNT and CDR2 is YENEEA. The CDR3 has 13 amino acids. These data were likewise used in another study, on regulatory T cells. That work states: The PCR used 52 TRBV and 13 TRBJ primers. Patient repertoires had restricted TRB V-J pairs and skewed V and J usage, most in Tregs.

This chain joins TRBV11-3 and TRBJ2-7; D might be TRBD2 (6 bases). The material sequenced was Tregs sorted from blood. The clonotype comes from a human donor in good health. CDR3 protein: CASSLLARNEQYF. The CDR3 coding sequence is TGTGCCAGCAGCTTACTAGCGAGGAACGAGCAGTACTTC. Together with reference TRBV11-3 and TRBJ2-7, the CDR3 gives the full variable domain: EAGVVQSPRYKIIEKKQPVAFWCNPISGHNTLYWYLQNLGQGPELLIRYENEEAVDDSQLPKDRFSAERLKGVDSTLKIQPAELGDSAVYLCASSLLARNEQYFGPGTRLTVT.